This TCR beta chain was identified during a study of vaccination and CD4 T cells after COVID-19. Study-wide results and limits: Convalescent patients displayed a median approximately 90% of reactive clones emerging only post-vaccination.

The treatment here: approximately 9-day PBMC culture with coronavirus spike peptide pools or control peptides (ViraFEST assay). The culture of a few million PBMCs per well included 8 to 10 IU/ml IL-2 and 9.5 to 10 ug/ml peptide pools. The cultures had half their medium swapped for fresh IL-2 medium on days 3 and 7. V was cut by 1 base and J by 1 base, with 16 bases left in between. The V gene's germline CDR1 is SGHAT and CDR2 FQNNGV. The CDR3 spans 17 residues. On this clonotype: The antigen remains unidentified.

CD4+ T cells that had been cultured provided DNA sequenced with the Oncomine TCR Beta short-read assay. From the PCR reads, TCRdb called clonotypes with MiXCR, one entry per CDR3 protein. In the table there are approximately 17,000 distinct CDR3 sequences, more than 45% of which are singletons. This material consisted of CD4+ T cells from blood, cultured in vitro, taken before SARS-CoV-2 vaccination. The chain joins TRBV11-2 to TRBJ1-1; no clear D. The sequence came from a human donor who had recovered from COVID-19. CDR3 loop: CASSLVETPSRNTEAFF. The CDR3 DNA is TGTGCCAGCAGCTTAGTTGAGACACCATCGAGGAACACTGAAGCTTTCTTT. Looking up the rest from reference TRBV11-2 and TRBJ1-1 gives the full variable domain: EAGVAQSPRYKIIEKRQSVAFWCNPISGHATLYWYQQILGQGPKLLIQFQNNGVVDDSQLPKDRFSAERLKGVDSTLKIQPAKLEDSAVYLCASSLVETPSRNTEAFFGQGTRLTVV.